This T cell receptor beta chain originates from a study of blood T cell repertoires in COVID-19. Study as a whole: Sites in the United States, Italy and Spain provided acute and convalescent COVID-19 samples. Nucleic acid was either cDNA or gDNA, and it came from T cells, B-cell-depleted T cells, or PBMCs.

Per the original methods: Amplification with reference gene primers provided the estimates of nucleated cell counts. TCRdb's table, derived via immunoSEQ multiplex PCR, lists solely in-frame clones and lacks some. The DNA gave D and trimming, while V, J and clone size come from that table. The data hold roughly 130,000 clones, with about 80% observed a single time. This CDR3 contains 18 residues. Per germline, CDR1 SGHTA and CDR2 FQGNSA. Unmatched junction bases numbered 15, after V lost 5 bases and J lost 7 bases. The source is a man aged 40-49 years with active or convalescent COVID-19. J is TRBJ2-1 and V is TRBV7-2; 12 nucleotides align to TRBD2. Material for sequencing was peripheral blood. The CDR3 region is CASSPGRSLAGGGNEQFF. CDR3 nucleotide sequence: TGTGCCAGCAGCCCCGGCCGAAGTCTAGCGGGGGGGGGTAATGAGCAGTTCTTC.